Following are 15 T cell receptor beta chains from one sample sequenced in a study of blood T cell repertoires in COVID-19. Measured with immunoSEQ multiplex PCR; TCRdb has only the in-frame clones, and not every one. Here the sample spans around 270,000 clones, around 87% being singletons. Sequencing was done on a sample of peripheral blood. The receptors were sampled from a woman aged 50 to 65 with acute or convalescent COVID-19.

This clone was detected only once. The chain combines TRBV6-2 or TRBV6-3 with TRBJ1-5, with TRBD1 matching over 7 bases. Trimming removed 6 bases from V and 4 bases from J; junction bases left unmatched: 6. The CDR3 covers 14 residues. The germline V gene encodes CDR1 MNHEY and CDR2 SVGEGT. The CDR3 nucleotides read TGTGCCAGCAGCCGAGGGACAGCTAATCAGCCCCAGCATTTT. As protein: CASSRGTANQPQHF.

In its sample, this clone was seen a few times. The CDR3 DNA reads TGTGCCAGCAGCCAGACCGGGACTAGCGGGGCCCACCTCTCCTACAATGAGCAGTTCTTC. It translates to CASSQTGTSGAHLSYNEQFF. The chain combines TRBV4-2 with TRBJ2-1; 13 nucleotides agree with TRBD2. The CDR3 runs 20 residues. Germline V gives CDR1 LGHNA, CDR2 YNFKEQ. Trimming cost V 3 bases and J 0 bases; bases outside gene matches: 11.

This chain joins TRBV30 and TRBJ1-4; D may be TRBD1 (6 bases). The V and J ends lost 0 bases and 8 bases respectively, with 16 bases between them. The CDR3 totals 15 residues. Germline V gives CDR1 GTSNPN, CDR2 SVGIG (reference sequence). The CDR3 spells CAWSVKQGVGEKLFF. The CDR3 nucleotides read TGTGCCTGGAGTGTCAAACAGGGAGTAGGCGAAAAACTGTTTTTT.

The rearrangement links TRBV5-1 to TRBJ1-5; tentatively, D is TRBD1 (6 bases). Germline values: CDR1 SGHRS, CDR2 YFSETQ. The V end was cut by 1 base, the J end by 4 bases, with 12 bases between. This CDR3 has 15 amino acids. As DNA, the CDR3 is TGCGCCAGCAGCTTGATTTCAGGGGCGAATCAGCCCCAGCATTTT. Translation: CASSLISGANQPQHF.

This sequence joins TRBV5-1 and TRBJ2-1; 13 bases match TRBD2. Germline V CDR1 and CDR2: SGHRS, YFSETQ. V shed 2 bases, J shed 5 bases, and the junction held 1 base outside the gene matches. CDR3 length equals 15 residues. DNA of the CDR3: TGCGCCAGCAGCTTCGGACTAGCGGGAGACAATGAGCAGTTCTTC. It is translated as CASSFGLAGDNEQFF. Together with reference TRBV5-1 and TRBJ2-1, the CDR3 gives the full variable domain: KAGVTQTPRYLIKTRGQQVTLSCSPISGHRSVSWYQQTPGQGLQFLFEYFSETQRNKGNFPGRFSGRQFSNSRSEMNVSTLELGDSALYLCASSFGLAGDNEQFFGPGTRLTVL.

The chain employs TRBV27 and TRBJ1-1, with TRBD1 as a possible D gene (5 bases). Germline CDR1 reads MNHEY; CDR2 reads SMNVEV (reference sequence). CDR3 length: 18 amino acids. V lost 3 bases to trimming and J lost 0 bases, with 20 bases between them. The CDR3 sequence is CASSFGLEHGGVNTEAFF. DNA for the CDR3: TGTGCCAGCAGTTTCGGTCTGGAGCACGGGGGAGTGAACACTGAAGCTTTCTTT.

The chain employs TRBV7-2 and TRBJ1-4; D uncertain. The V gene lost 2 bases and the J gene lost 0 bases, with 7 bases spanning the gap. Germline V lookup: CDR1 SGHTA, CDR2 FQGNSA. This CDR3 has 15 residues. CDR3 protein: CASSLSRATNEKLFF. The CDR3 DNA sequence: TGTGCCAGCAGCTTATCACGAGCAACTAATGAAAAACTGTTTTTT.

The rearrangement joins TRBV5-6 to TRBJ2-1, with a tentative D call TRBD2 (5 bases). The V end was cut by 2 bases, the J end by 5 bases, with 20 bases between. Germline-derived CDR1 and CDR2 are SGHDT and YYEEEE. This CDR3 is 17 amino acids long. The CDR3: CASSFAPRALTDNEQFF. The CDR3 nucleotides are TGTGCCAGCAGCTTCGCCCCGAGGGCTTTAACCGACAATGAGCAGTTCTTC.

The CDR3 DNA sequence: TGTGCCAGCAGCCCACAGGGGGCATCTGGAAACACCATATATTTT. Its translation is CASSPQGASGNTIYF. The chain has TRBV5-4 and TRBJ1-3; 9 bases agree with TRBD1. The CDR3 has 15 residues. Per germline, CDR1 SGHNT and CDR2 YYREEE (reference sequence). V trimming: 4 bases; J trimming: 1 base; junction bases outside the gene matches: 3.

This chain uses TRBV30 with TRBJ1-6, with D possibly matching TRBD1 (5 bases). Trimming took 8 bases from V and 7 from J, leaving 12 bases between them. From germline, CDR1 is GTSNPN and CDR2 SVGIG (reference sequence). The length of the CDR3 is 12 residues. The CDR3: CALGVRNSPLHF. The CDR3 DNA follows: TGTGCCCTAGGGGTAAGGAATTCACCCCTCCACTTT.

The J gene is TRBJ2-7, the V gene TRBV3-1 (or the pseudogene TRBV3-2); 7 bases are shared with TRBD1. The CDR3 contains 16 residues. CDR1 is LGHDT and CDR2 is YNNKEL in the germline V gene (reference sequence). Trimming at V came to 3 bases and at J to 2 bases, leaving 10 bases not matched to a gene. The CDR3, as DNA: TGTGCCAGCAGCCAGGACCTGGGACAGAACCCCTACGAGCAGTACTTC. Protein product: CASSQDLGQNPYEQYF.

This chain uses TRBV27 with TRBJ2-2; D is undetermined. Deletions cut 6 bases from V and 6 bases from J, with 8 bases between. This CDR3 contains 12 residues. Germline V CDR1 and CDR2: MNHEY, SMNVEV (reference sequence). As DNA, the CDR3 is TGTGCCAGCAGGCCCCACTCCGGGGAGCTGTTTTTT. Translating gives CASRPHSGELFF.

This clone has only one observation. J is TRBJ2-1 and V is TRBV9, with TRBD2 as a possible D gene (6 bases). Germline values: CDR1 SGDLS, CDR2 YYNGEE. Trimming took off 0 bases at V and 4 bases at J, with 8 bases between the two ends. This CDR3 has 14 residues. The CDR3 bases are TGTGCCAGCAGCGTAGGCGGGATTTACAATGAGCAGTTCTTC. This gives the protein CASSVGGIYNEQFF.

The V gene is TRBV5-4, the J gene TRBJ2-7, with a possible D match to TRBD2 (6 bases). The CDR3 sequence is 14 residues long. Trimming cost V 5 bases and J 4 bases, with 16 bases left between them. In germline, CDR1 is SGHNT, CDR2 YYREEE (reference sequence). The DNA for the CDR3 is TGTGCCAGCAGGGATGGGGCTAGCGATTACGAGCAGTACTTC. Residues: CASRDGASDYEQYF.

V usage is TRBV5-5 and J usage is TRBJ1-1, with D possibly being TRBD1 (6 bases). CDR3 size: 16 residues. Trimming cost V 0 bases and J 5 bases, with 17 bases left between them. The germline V gene encodes CDR1 SGHKS and CDR2 YYEKEE (reference sequence). The CDR3 DNA reads as TGTGCCAGCAGCTTGGAAGTCAGGGGCCTTTTGACTGAAGCTTTCTTT. Its protein product is CASSLEVRGLLTEAFF.